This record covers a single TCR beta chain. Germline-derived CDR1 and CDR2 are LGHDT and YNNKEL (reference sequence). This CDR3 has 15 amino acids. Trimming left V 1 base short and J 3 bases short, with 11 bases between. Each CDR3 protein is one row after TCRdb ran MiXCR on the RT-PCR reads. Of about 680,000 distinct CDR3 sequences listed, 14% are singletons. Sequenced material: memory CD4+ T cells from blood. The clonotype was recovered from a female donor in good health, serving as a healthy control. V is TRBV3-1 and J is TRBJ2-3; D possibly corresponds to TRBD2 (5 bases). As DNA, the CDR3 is TGTGCCAGCAGCCAAGGTCTGGGCGGGACAGATACGCAGTATTTT. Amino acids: CASSQGLGGTDTQYF.